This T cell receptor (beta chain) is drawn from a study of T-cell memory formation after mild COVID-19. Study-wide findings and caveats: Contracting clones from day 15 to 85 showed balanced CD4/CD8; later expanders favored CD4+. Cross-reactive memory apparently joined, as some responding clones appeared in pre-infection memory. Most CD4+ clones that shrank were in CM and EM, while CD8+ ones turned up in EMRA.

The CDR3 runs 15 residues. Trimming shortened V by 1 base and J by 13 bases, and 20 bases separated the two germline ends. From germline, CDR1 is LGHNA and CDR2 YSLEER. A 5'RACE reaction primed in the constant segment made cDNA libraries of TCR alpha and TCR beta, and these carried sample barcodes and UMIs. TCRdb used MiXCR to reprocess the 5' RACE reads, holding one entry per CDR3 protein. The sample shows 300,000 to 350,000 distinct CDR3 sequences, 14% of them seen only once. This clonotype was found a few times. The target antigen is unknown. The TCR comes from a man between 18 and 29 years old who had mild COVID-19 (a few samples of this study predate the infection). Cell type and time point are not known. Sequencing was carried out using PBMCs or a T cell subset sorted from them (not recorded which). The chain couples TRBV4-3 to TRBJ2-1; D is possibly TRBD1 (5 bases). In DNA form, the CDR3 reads TGCGCCAGCAGCCAAGGAACAGGCCGGTTATCTATTCAGTTCTTC. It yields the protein CASSQGTGRLSIQFF.